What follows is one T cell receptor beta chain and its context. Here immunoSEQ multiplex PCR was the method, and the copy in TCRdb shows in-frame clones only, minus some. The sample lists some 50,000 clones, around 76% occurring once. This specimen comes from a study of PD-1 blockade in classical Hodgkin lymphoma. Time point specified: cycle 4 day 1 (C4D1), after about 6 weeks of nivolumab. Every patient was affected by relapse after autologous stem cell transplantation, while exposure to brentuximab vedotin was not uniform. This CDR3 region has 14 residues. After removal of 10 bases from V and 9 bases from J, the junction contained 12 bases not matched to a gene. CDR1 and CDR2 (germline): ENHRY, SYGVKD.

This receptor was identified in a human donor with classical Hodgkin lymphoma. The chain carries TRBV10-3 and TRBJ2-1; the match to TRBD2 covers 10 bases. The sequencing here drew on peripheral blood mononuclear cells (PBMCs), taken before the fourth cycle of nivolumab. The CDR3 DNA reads TGTGCCACAGGGATTGCTAGCGGGAGCAGTGAGCAGTTCTTC. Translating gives CATGIASGSSEQFF.